The rows below give T cell receptor beta chains drawn from one sample of a study of shared clonotypes between healthy human individuals. TCRdb's table, derived via immunoSEQ multiplex PCR, lists solely in-frame clones and lacks some. The table includes more than 550,000 clones, over 55% detected once. The sample was memory CD4+ T cells sorted from blood. Source of these receptors: a woman under 40 in good health. The CDR3 runs from the conserved cysteine through the conserved F or W. The D gene is left open where the match is weak. Not all rows give a size; the values are once, few, many and, for expanded clones, a class.

15	.	.	TRBV5-4	TRBJ2-3	CASSLVAGSTDTQYF	TGTGCCAGCAGCTTGGTGGCGGGAAGCACAGATACGCAGTATTTT
14	.	TRBD2	TRBV6-6	TRBJ2-2	CASTLGGRTGELFF	TGTGCCAGCACCCTGGGCGGGAGAACCGGGGAGCTGTTTTTT
15	.	.	TRBV13	TRBJ2-7	CASSPPRGLPYEQYF	TGTGCCAGCAGCCCTCCCCGGGGACTCCCCTACGAGCAGTACTTC
14	.	TRBD1	TRBV25-1	TRBJ2-7	CASDPGQGAYEQYF	TGTGCCAGCGATCCGGGACAGGGGGCCTACGAGCAGTACTTC
14	few	TRBD2	TRBV7-2	TRBJ2-7	CASSKVASGIEQYF	TGTGCCAGCAGCAAAGTAGCTAGCGGGATCGAGCAGTACTTC
15	.	.	TRBV5-6	TRBJ2-5	CASSLEGGGRETQYF	TGTGCCAGCAGCTTGGAAGGGGGCGGGAGAGAGACCCAGTACTTC
18	.	TRBD2	TRBV25-1	TRBJ2-2	CASSLGAGDNPNTGELFF	TGTGCCAGCAGTCTCGGAGCGGGGGACAACCCGAACACCGGGGAGCTGTTTTTT
16	.	.	TRBV5-1	TRBJ1-2	CASGEAATGWGYGYTF	TGCGCCAGCGGGGAGGCCGCTACAGGGTGGGGCTATGGCTACACCTTC
15	.	.	TRBV9	TRBJ2-3	CASSVRGSNTDTQYF	TGTGCCAGCAGCGTACGAGGGAGTAACACAGATACGCAGTATTTT
15	.	TRBD1	TRBV25-1	TRBJ2-1	CASSEFTLDRGRGVF	TGTGCCAGCAGTGAATTTACCCTCGACAGGGGGCGCGGGGTCTTC
14	few	TRBD1	TRBV28	TRBJ1-4	CASSIQGAGEKLFF	TGTGCCAGCAGTATACAGGGGGCTGGTGAAAAACTGTTTTTT
16	few	TRBD1	TRBV5-1	TRBJ2-7	CASRYDRDRGNYEQYF	TGCGCCAGCAGGTATGACCGGGACAGGGGGAACTACGAGCAGTACTTC
18	few	.	TRBV5-8	TRBJ2-7	CASSATLQGRRRIYEQYF	TGTGCCAGCAGCGCCACCTTACAGGGCCGCAGGCGTATCTACGAGCAGTACTTC
14	.	TRBD1	TRBV6-5	TRBJ1-2	CASSRRDRGYGYTF	TGTGCCAGCAGCCGCCGGGACAGGGGCTATGGCTACACCTTC
14	.	TRBD1	TRBV18	TRBJ1-4	CASSETGAAEKLFF	TGTGCCAGCTCGGAGACAGGGGCCGCTGAAAAACTGTTTTTT
15	.	TRBD2	TRBV9	TRBJ2-7	CASSVAPGLAYEQYF	TGTGCCAGCAGCGTAGCTCCCGGACTAGCCTACGAGCAGTACTTC
19	.	TRBD2	TRBV27	TRBJ2-7	CASSLRGTSGRGGLREQYF	TGTGCCAGCAGTTTACGTGGGACTAGCGGGAGAGGGGGGTTACGGGAGCAGTACTTC
17	.	TRBD1	TRBV18	TRBJ2-1	CASSPQGALGRANEQFF	TGTGCCAGCTCCCCACAGGGGGCCTTGGGGAGGGCCAATGAGCAGTTCTTC
15	.	.	TRBV28	TRBJ2-5	CASSLQLGFQETQYF	TGTGCCAGCAGTTTACAACTCGGGTTCCAAGAGACCCAGTACTTC
15	.	.	TRBV25-1	TRBJ2-1	CASTPTPSDVIGQFF	TGTGCCAGCACCCCCACACCCTCGGACGTTATAGGGCAGTTCTTC
14	.	.	TRBV21-1	TRBJ2-2	CASSIYRAPGELFF	TGTGCCAGCAGCATTTACAGGGCCCCCGGGGAGCTGTTTTTT
16	.	.	TRBV28	TRBJ2-7	CASSGGGGALPHEQYF	TGTGCCAGCAGTGGGGGGGGCGGAGCCCTCCCTCACGAGCAGTACTTC
13	.	.	TRBV29-1	TRBJ2-5	CSVEAESQETQYF	TGCAGCGTTGAAGCCGAGTCCCAAGAGACCCAGTACTTC
14	.	.	TRBV21-1	TRBJ2-7	CASSKGGENPEQYF	TGTGCCAGCAGCAAAGGGGGGGAGAACCCCGAGCAGTACTTC
12	.	.	TRBV18	TRBJ1-1	CASSPKNTEAFF	TGTGCCAGCTCACCTAAGAACACTGAAGCTTTCTTT
18	few	TRBD2	TRBV27	TRBJ2-7	CASSLLLAGVSDWDEQYF	TGTGCCAGCAGTTTGCTACTAGCGGGAGTATCCGATTGGGACGAGCAGTACTTC
17	few	TRBD2	TRBV28	TRBJ2-2	CASRGLAGKAGTGELFF	TGTGCCAGCAGGGGACTAGCGGGAAAAGCCGGCACCGGGGAGCTGTTTTTT
10	.	.	TRBV5-8	TRBJ1-3	CASSPNTIYF	TGTGCCAGCAGCCCAAACACCATATATTTT
14	.	.	TRBV19	TRBJ1-2	CASKDGQGTYGYTF	TGTGCCAGTAAGGATGGGCAGGGTACTTATGGCTACACCTTC
16	.	.	TRBV6-5	TRBJ1-2	CASSYIGTGNNYGYTF	TGTGCCAGCAGTTACATTGGGACGGGAAATAACTATGGCTACACCTTC
13	.	.	TRBV5-1	TRBJ2-3	CASSGTNTDTQYF	TGCGCCAGCAGCGGTACAAACACAGATACGCAGTATTTT
14	.	TRBD2	TRBV2	TRBJ2-7	CASNERGTNYEQYF	TGTGCCAGCAACGAGCGGGGGACAAACTACGAGCAGTACTTC
16	few	TRBD2	TRBV30	TRBJ2-7	CAWSGDGPGTKGEQYF	TGTGCCTGGAGTGGCGACGGACCCGGGACTAAGGGCGAGCAGTACTTC
15	.	.	TRBV18	TRBJ1-5	CASSRGRAGGQPQHF	TGTGCCAGCTCACGAGGCAGGGCGGGAGGTCAGCCCCAGCATTTT
13	few	.	TRBV30	TRBJ1-2	CAWATTVNYGYTF	TGTGCCTGGGCGACGACAGTTAACTATGGCTACACCTTC
14	.	.	TRBV30	TRBJ2-7	CAWSRGTAPYEQYF	TGTGCCTGGAGTAGAGGGACGGCTCCCTACGAGCAGTACTTC
17	once	TRBD1	TRBV18	TRBJ2-7	CASSQGMTGTGLDEQYF	TGTGCCAGCTCACAGGGGATGACAGGGACGGGGCTCGACGAGCAGTACTTC
14	.	.	TRBV25-1	TRBJ2-7	CASSGSGSTYEQYF	TGTGCCAGCAGTGGATCAGGATCCACCTACGAGCAGTACTTC
14	.	TRBD1	TRBV7-9	TRBJ1-1	CAIPGQGSSSEAFF	TGTGCCATCCCGGGACAGGGGTCGTCTAGTGAAGCTTTCTTT
15	once	.	TRBV5-1	TRBJ1-5	CASSRTGDTDQPQHF	TGCGCCAGCAGCCGGACCGGGGACACAGATCAGCCCCAGCATTTT
16	.	TRBD2	TRBV6-4	TRBJ2-2	CASTKASGLNTGELFF	TGTGCCAGCACCAAAGCTAGCGGCCTGAACACCGGGGAGCTGTTTTTT
16	.	.	TRBV30	TRBJ1-4	CAWRGSALFRNEKLFF	TGTGCCTGGAGAGGTTCGGCCCTTTTTCGTAATGAAAAACTGTTTTTT
12	once	TRBD1	TRBV29-1	TRBJ2-7	CSVQGTVYEQYF	TGCAGCGTTCAGGGGACAGTCTACGAGCAGTACTTC
15	.	TRBD2	TRBV4-2	TRBJ2-1	CASSQTSGGQGEQFF	TGTGCCAGCAGCCAAACGTCGGGAGGGCAGGGCGAGCAGTTCTTC
13	.	.	TRBV7-2	TRBJ2-4	CASSLTVLNIQYF	TGTGCCAGCAGCTTGACAGTCCTAAACATTCAGTACTTC
14	.	.	TRBV18	TRBJ1-1	CASSLETENTEAFF	TGTGCCAGCTCACTCGAGACAGAGAACACTGAAGCTTTCTTT
14	.	TRBD1	TRBV11-2	TRBJ2-2	CASSPRTGSEELFF	TGTGCCAGCAGCCCGAGGACAGGGTCGGAGGAGCTGTTTTTT
15	.	.	TRBV2	TRBJ1-1	CASSEQGQAVTEAFF	TGTGCCAGCAGTGAACAGGGACAAGCCGTTACTGAAGCTTTCTTT
14	.	.	TRBV5-1	TRBJ1-4	CASSPGQGIEKLFF	TGCGCCAGCAGCCCTGGCCAGGGAATTGAAAAACTGTTTTTT
13	once	.	TRBV7-7	TRBJ2-5	CASSSDREETQYF	TGTGCCAGCAGCTCGGACAGAGAAGAGACCCAGTACTTC
18	.	.	TRBV28	TRBJ2-7	CASSSPPMTSRRPYEQYF	TGTGCCAGCAGTTCCCCCCCAATGACTAGTCGGAGGCCCTACGAGCAGTACTTC
16	.	TRBD2	TRBV4-1	TRBJ2-7	CASSQVPGLGPYEQYF	TGCGCCAGCAGCCAAGTCCCGGGACTAGGCCCCTACGAGCAGTACTTC
14	.	.	TRBV28	TRBJ1-5	CASSGGHRNQPQHF	TGTGCCAGCAGCGGAGGACACCGGAATCAGCCCCAGCATTTT
13	.	.	TRBV29-1	TRBJ2-6	CSVEGTGANVLTF	TGCAGCGTTGAAGGGACTGGGGCCAACGTCCTGACTTTC
15	.	.	TRBV6-6	TRBJ2-5	CASSYSLRAGETQYF	TGTGCCAGCAGTTACTCGCTAAGGGCGGGAGAGACCCAGTACTTC